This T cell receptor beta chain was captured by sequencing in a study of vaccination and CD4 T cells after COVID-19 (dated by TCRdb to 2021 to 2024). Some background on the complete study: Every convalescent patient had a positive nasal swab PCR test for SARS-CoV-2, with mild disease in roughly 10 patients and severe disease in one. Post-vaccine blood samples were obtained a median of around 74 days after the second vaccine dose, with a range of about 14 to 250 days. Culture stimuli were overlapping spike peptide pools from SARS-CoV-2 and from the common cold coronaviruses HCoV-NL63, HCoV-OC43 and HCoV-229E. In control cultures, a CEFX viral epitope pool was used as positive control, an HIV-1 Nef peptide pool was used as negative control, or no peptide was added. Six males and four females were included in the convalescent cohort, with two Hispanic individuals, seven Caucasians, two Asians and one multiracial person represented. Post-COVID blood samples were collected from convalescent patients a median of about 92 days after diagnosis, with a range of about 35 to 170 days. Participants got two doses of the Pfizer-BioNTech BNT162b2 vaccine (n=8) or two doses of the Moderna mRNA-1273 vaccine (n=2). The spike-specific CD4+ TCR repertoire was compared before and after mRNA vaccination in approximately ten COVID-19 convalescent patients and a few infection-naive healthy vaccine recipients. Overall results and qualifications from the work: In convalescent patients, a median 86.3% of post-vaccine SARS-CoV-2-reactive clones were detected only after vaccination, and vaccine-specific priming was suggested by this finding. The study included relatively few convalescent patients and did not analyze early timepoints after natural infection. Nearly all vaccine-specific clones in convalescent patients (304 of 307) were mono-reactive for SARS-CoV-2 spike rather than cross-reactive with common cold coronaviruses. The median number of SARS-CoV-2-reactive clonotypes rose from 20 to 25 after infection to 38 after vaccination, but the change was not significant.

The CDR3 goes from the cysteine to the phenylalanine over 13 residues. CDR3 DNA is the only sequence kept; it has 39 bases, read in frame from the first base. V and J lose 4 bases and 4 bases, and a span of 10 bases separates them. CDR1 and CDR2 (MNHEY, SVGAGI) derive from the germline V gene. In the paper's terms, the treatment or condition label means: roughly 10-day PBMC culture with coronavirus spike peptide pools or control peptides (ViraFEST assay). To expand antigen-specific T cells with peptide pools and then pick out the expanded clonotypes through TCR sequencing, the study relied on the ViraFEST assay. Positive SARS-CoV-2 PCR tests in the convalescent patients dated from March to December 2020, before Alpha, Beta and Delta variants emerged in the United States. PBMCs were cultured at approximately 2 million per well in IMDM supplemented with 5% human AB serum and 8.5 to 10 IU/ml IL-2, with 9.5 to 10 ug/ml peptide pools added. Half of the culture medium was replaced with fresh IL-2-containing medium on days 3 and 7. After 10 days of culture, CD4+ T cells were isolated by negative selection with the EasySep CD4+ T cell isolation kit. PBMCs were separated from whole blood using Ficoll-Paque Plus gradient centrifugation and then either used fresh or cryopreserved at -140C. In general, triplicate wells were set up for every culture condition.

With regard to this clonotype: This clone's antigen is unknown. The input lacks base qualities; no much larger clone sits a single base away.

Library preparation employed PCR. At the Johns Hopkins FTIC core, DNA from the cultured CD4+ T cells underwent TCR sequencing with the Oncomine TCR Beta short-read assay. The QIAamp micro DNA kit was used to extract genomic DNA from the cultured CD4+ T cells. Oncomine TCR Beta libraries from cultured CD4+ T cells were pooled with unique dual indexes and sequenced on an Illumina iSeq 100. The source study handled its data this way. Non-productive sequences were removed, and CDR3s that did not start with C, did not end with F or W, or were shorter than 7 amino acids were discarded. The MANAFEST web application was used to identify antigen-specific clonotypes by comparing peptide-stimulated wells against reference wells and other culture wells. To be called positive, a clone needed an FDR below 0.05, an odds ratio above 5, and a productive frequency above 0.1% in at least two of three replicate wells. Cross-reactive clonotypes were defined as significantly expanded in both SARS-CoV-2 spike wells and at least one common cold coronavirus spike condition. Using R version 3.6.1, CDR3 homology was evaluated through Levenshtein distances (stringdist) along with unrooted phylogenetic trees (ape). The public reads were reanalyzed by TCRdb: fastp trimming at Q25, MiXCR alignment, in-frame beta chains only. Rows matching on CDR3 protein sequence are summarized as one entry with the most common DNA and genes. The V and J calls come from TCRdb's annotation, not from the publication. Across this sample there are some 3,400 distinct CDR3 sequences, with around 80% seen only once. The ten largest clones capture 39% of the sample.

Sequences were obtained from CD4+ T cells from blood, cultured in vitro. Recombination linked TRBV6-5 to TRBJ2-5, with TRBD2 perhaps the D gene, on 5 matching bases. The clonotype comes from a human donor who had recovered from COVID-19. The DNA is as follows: TGTGCCAGCAGTTTGGACTGGAGAGAGACCCAGTACTTC. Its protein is CASSLDWRETQYF.